A selection of T cell receptor beta chains follows, all from one sample in a study of blood T cells in healthy people across ages. TCRdb itself ran the 5' RACE reads through MiXCR, one entry per CDR3 protein. The top ten clones hold roughly 7.7% of a sample with around 1,500,000 distinct CDR3 sequences, approximately 38% of them seen once. The sequencing input was blood. All receptors come from a woman aged 18 to 35 in good health. CDR3s include the opening cysteine and the closing phenylalanine or tryptophan. A D gene is named only where the DNA matches it firmly.

>15|TRBV5-1|TRBJ2-1|-
CASSSSGPSYNEQFF
>18|TRBV6-5|TRBJ2-7|TRBD1
CASSDSRDRAPSSYEQYF
>12|TRBV20-1|TRBJ2-3|-
CSARPWADTQYF
>12|TRBV3-1|TRBJ2-5|-
CASSQEAGAQYF
>13|TRBV2|TRBJ1-6|-
CASSRLYNSPLHF
>15|TRBV29-1|TRBJ1-1|-
CSVETRLGMNTEAFF
>16|TRBV6-1|TRBJ2-3|-
CASSEGVAASTDTQYF
>14|TRBV6-6|TRBJ1-1|-
CASSYQELGTEAFF
>15|TRBV24-1|TRBJ1-1|-
CATEKRQKVSTEAFF
>13|TRBV7-8|-|-
CASSLGDLAEQYF
>14|TRBV9|TRBJ2-1|-
CASTGMGRTNEQFF
>15|TRBV5-1|TRBJ1-2|-
CASSLDGFQGNGYTF
>15|TRBV7-2|-|TRBD2
CASSLAGGPGRTQYF
>15|TRBV19|TRBJ2-5|TRBD1
CASSMGETGALEQYF
>11|TRBV10-3|TRBJ2-1|-
CAIRETNEQFF
>16|TRBV5-6|TRBJ2-5|-
CASSSLSGEYQETQYF
>14|TRBV30|TRBJ1-4|TRBD1
CAWSPGQKNEKLFF
>16|TRBV12-3/TRBV12-4|TRBJ1-2|-
CASTPGTTVGNYGYTF
>15|TRBV6-1|TRBJ2-7|-
CASSDGHKNTYEQYF
>14|TRBV4-2|TRBJ2-7|-
CASSQDGTQNEQYF
>14|TRBV27|-|TRBD1
CVSIRDRGSNIQYF
>16|TRBV7-8|TRBJ1-3|-
CASSLDFGAPGNTIYF
>18|TRBV7-3|TRBJ2-3|TRBD2
CASSISSGGASGTDTQYF
>14|TRBV6-1|TRBJ2-1|-
CASSQGWQGYEQFF
>18|TRBV9|TRBJ2-2|TRBD2
CASSVAGGLAGRAGELFF
>16|TRBV20-1|TRBJ2-3|-
CSADGTRGPTTDTQYF
>14|TRBV3-1|TRBJ1-1|TRBD1
CASSQNRGGTEAFF
>15|TRBV7-8|TRBJ1-1|TRBD1
CASSLTAAGGTEAFF